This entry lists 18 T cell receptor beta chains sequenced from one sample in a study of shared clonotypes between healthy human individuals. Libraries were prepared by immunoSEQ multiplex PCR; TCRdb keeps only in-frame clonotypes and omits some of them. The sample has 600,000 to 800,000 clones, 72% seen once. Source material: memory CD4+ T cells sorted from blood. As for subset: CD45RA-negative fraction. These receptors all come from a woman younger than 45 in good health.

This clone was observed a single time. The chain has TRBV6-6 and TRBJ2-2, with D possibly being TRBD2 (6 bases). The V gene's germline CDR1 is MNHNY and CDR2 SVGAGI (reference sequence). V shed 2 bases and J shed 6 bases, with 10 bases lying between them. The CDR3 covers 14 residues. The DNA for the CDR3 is TGTGCCAGCAGTTACAGACTAGTGGCCGGGGAGCTGTTTTTT. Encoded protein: CASSYRLVAGELFF.

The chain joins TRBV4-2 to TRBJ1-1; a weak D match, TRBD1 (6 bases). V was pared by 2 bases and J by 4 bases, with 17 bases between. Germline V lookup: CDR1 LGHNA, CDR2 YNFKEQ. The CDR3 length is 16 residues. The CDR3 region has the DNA TGTGCCAGCAGCCAAAATCCCTCGGAACAGGGCACTGAAGCTTTCTTT. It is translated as CASSQNPSEQGTEAFF.

CDR3 nucleotide sequence: TGTGCCAGCAGCTTAGGAGGACACCTAGGGAGCAATGAGCAGTTCTTC. Its translation: CASSLGGHLGSNEQFF. The V gene is TRBV11-1, the J gene TRBJ2-1; D is perhaps TRBD1 or TRBD2 (5 bases each). The CDR3 is made up of 16 amino acids. Per the germline V gene, CDR1 is SGHAT and CDR2 is FQDESV (reference sequence). V was pared by 1 base and J by 6 bases, with 16 bases between.

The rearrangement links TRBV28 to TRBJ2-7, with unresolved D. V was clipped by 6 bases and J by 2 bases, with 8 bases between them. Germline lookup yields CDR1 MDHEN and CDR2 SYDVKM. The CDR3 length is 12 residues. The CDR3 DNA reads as TGTGCCAGCAGCCACGAACCCTACGAGCAGTACTTC. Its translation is CASSHEPYEQYF.

The CDR3 sequence: CASSFYPSVGTIYF. CDR3 nucleotide sequence: TGTGCCAGCAGCTTTTATCCCTCGGTTGGCACCATATATTTT. This rearrangement joins TRBV7-2 to TRBJ1-3; D remains ambiguous. Germline values: CDR1 SGHTA, CDR2 FQGNSA. Between the trimmed V and J ends, which lost 3 bases and 9 bases, there was a span of 15 bases. The CDR3 runs to 14 residues.

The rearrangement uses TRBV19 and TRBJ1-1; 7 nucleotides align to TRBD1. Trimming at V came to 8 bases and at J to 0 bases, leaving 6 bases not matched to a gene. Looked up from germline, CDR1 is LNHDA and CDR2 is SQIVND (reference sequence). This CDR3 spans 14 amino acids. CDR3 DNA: TGTGCCAGTCAATCGGGACAGCTGAACACTGAAGCTTTCTTT. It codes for CASQSGQLNTEAFF.

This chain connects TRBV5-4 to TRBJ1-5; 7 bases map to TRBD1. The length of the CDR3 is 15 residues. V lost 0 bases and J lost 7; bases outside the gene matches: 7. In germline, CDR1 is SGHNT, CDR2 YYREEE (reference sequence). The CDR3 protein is CASSLDGGGSQPQHF. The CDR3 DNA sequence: TGTGCCAGCAGCTTGGATGGAGGGGGCAGCCAGCCCCAGCATTTT.

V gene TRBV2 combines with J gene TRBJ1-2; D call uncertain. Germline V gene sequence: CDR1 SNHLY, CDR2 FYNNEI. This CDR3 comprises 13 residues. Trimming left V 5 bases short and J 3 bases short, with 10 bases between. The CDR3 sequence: CASSPILDYGYTF. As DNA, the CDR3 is TGTGCCAGCAGTCCAATTCTTGACTATGGCTACACCTTC.

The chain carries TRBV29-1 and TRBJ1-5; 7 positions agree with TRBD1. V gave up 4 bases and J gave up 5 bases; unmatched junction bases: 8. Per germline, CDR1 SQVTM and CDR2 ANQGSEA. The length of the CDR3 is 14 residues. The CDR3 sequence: CSVGGVGGDQPQHF. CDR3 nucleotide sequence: TGCAGCGTTGGTGGGGTAGGGGGCGATCAGCCCCAGCATTTT. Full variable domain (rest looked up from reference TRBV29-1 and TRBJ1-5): SAVISQKPSRDICQRGTSLTIQCQVDSQVTMMFWYRQQPGQSLTLIATANQGSEATYESGFVIDKFPISRPNLTFSTLTVSNMSPEDSSIYLCSVGGVGGDQPQHFGDGTRLSIL.

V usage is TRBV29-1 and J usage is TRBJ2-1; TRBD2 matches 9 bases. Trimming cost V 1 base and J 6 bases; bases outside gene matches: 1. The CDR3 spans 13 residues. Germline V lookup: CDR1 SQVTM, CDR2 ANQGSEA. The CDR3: CSVEGGLANEQFF. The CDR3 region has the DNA TGCAGCGTTGAAGGGGGACTAGCCAATGAGCAGTTCTTC.

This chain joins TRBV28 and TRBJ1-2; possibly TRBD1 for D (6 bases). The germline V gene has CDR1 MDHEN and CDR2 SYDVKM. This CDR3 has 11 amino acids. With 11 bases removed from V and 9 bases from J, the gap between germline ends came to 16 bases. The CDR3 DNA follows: TGTGCCTCGTCCGGGGGCTTTAGCTACACCTTC. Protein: CASSGGFSYTF.

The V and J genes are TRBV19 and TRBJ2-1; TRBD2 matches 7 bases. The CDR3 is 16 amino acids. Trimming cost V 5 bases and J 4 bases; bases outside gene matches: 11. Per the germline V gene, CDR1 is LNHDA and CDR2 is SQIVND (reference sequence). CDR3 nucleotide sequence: TGTGCCAGTAGTCCCGAAAGCGGGGCCCCTTACAATGAGCAGTTCTTC. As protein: CASSPESGAPYNEQFF.

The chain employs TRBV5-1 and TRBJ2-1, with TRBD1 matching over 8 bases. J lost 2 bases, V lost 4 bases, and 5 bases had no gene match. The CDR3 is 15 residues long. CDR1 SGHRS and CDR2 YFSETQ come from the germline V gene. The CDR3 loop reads CASSRGQATYNEQFF. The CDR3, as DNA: TGCGCCAGCAGCAGGGGACAGGCTACCTACAATGAGCAGTTCTTC.

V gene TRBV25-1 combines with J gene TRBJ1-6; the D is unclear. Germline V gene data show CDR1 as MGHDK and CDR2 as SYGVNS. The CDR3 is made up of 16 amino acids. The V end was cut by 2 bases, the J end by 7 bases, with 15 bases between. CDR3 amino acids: CASSERREGWNSPLHF. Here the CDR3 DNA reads TGTGCCAGCAGTGAAAGGAGAGAAGGGTGGAATTCACCCCTCCACTTT.

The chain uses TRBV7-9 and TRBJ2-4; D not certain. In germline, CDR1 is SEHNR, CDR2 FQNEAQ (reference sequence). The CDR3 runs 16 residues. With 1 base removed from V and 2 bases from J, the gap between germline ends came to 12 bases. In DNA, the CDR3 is TGTGCCAGCAGCTTAGAACTTGGGCTTTCCAAAAACATTCAGTACTTC. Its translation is CASSLELGLSKNIQYF.

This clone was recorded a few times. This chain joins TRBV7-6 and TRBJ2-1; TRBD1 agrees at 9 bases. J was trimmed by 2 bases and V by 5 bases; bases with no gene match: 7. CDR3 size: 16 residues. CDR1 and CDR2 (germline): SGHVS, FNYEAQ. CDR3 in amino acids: CASSGTGTGTYNEQFF. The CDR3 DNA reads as TGTGCCAGCAGCGGAACCGGGACAGGGACCTACAATGAGCAGTTCTTC.

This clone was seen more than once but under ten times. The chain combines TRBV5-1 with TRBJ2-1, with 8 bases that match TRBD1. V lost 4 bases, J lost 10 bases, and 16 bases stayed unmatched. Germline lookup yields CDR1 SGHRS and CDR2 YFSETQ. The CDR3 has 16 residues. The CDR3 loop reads CASSGGGQGTGREQFF. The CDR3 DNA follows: TGCGCCAGCAGCGGGGGAGGACAGGGAACTGGGCGCGAGCAGTTCTTC.

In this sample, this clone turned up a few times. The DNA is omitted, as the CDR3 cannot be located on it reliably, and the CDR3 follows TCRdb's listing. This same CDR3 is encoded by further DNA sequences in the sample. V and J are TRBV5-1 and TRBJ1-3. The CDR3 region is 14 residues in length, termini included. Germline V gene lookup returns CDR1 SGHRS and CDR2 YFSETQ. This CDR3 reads CASTLGTAGNTIYF.